This is a list of T cell receptor beta chains from one sample in a study of T cell responses to AZD1222 COVID-19 vaccine. Some clones are missing from TCRdb's copy, which holds only in-frame ones; the method was immunoSEQ multiplex PCR. The top ten clones hold less than 9% of a sample with around 54,000 clones, approximately 86% of them seen once. Sample: peripheral blood, taken 28 days after the second AZD1222 dose. The receptor set was obtained from an adult who received the AZD1222 COVID-19 vaccine. CDR3s include the opening cysteine and the closing phenylalanine or tryptophan. The D gene is left open where the match is weak. For some rows the clone size is stated as once, few or many, or as a class when expanded; others skip it.

>TRBV20-1|NA|TRBD2|14|TRBJ2-2
TGCAGTGCTAGTGACGGGGGGGCCTCCGGGGAGCTGTTTTTT
CSASDGGASGELFF
>TRBV7-2|NA|NA|14|TRBJ1-4
TGTGCCAGCAGCCCGGGACTCACTCCCTCAAAACTGTTTTTT
CASSPGLTPSKLFF
>TRBV3-1/TRBV3-2|once|NA|15|TRBJ2-5
TGTGCCAGCAGCCCCCTCTCCGGGGATCAAGAGACCCAGTACTTC
CASSPLSGDQETQYF
>TRBV28|once|NA|15|TRBJ1-5
TGTGCCAGCAGCAGATTGACAGTAATGGACCAGCCCCAGCATTTT
CASSRLTVMDQPQHF
>TRBV11-2|NA|NA|16|TRBJ1-2
TGTGCCAGCAGCTTAGTTAGGACTTCTGGAAGGTATGGCTACACCTTC
CASSLVRTSGRYGYTF
>TRBV7-8|NA|TRBD1|14|TRBJ1-2
TGTGCCAGCAGCTTAGGACAGGGAGACTATGGCTACACCTTC
CASSLGQGDYGYTF
>TRBV5-1|NA|NA|13|TRBJ1-2
TGCGCCAGCAGCTTGGAAGGCCGCTATGGCTACACCTTC
CASSLEGRYGYTF
>TRBV5-1|NA|NA|16|TRBJ2-3
TGCGCCAGCAGCTTCGACTATAGCGGAAGCACAGATACGCAGTATTTT
CASSFDYSGSTDTQYF
>TRBV3-1/TRBV3-2|NA|TRBD2|16|TRBJ2-1
TGTGCCAGCAGCCAAGGAGGCCGGGAGGACTACAATGAGCAGTTCTTC
CASSQGGREDYNEQFF
>TRBV5-5|NA|TRBD1|16|TRBJ1-5
TGTGCCAGTTCGCTTGGGACAGGGCTTGGAAATCAGCCCCAGCATTTT
CASSLGTGLGNQPQHF
>TRBV7-2|once|NA|13|TRBJ2-7
TGTGCCAGCAGCTTGACTATGATCTACGAGCAGTACTTC
CASSLTMIYEQYF
>TRBV28|NA|TRBD1|16|TRBJ1-5
TGTGCCAGCAGTTACTGGACAGGGGGCTTCGGTCAGCCCCAGCATTTT
CASSYWTGGFGQPQHF
>TRBV5-8|NA|TRBD2|18|TRBJ2-5
TGTGCCAGCAGCTTGGGTACTAGCGGGAGCGTTGGCCAAGAGACCCAGTACTTC
CASSLGTSGSVGQETQYF
>TRBV19|NA|NA|18|TRBJ1-6
TGTGCCAGTAGTATAATTCGTCGAGCGGGCCCGGACGGGTCACCCCTCCACTTT
CASSIIRRAGPDGSPLHF
>TRBV27|NA|TRBD1|16|TRBJ2-7
TGTGCCAGCAGTCTCCAGGACAGGGGGGATACCTACGAGCAGTACTTC
CASSLQDRGDTYEQYF
>TRBV2|NA|TRBD1|14|TRBJ2-5
TGTGCCAGCAACCCGCGGACAGGGGGCGAGACCCAGTACTTC
CASNPRTGGETQYF
>TRBV19|NA|NA|15|TRBJ1-1
TGTGCCAGTAGTCCCGAGACAGTGATGAACACTGAAGCTTTCTTT
CASSPETVMNTEAFF
>TRBV7-2|NA|TRBD2|15|TRBJ2-7
TGTGCCAGCAGCCGGACTAGCGCGAGCTCCTACGAGCAGTACTTC
CASSRTSASSYEQYF
>TRBV3-1/TRBV3-2|NA|NA|13|TRBJ1-5
TGTGCCAGCAGCCAAGGACGGGATCAGCCCCAGCATTTT
CASSQGRDQPQHF
>TRBV4-1|NA|NA|17|TRBJ2-1
TGCGCCAGCAGCCAAGATACGGTTGGGGGCGCGTACAATGAGCAGTTCTTC
CASSQDTVGGAYNEQFF
>TRBV15|NA|NA|13|TRBJ1-2
TGTGCCACCAGCAGTAGAGGGGAAGGGGGCTACACCTTC
CATSSRGEGGYTF
>TRBV7-2|NA|NA|15|TRBJ1-4
TGTGCCAGCAGCTTATACGGGGCAACTAATGAAAAACTGTTTTTT
CASSLYGATNEKLFF
>TRBV10-3|once|NA|15|TRBJ2-7
TGTGCCATCAGTGAACAGGGGGGGGCATCCTACGAGCAGTACTTC
CAISEQGGASYEQYF
>TRBV6-5|NA|NA|14|TRBJ2-3
TGTGCCAGCAGTTACTCCCTTAACACAGATACGCAGTATTTT
CASSYSLNTDTQYF
>TRBV4-1|few|NA|15|TRBJ1-4
TGCGCCAGCAGCCGCTTCACAGGGATCGGTGAAAAACTGTTTTTT
CASSRFTGIGEKLFF
>TRBV24-1|NA|NA|13|TRBJ2-1
TGTGCCACCAGTGATTTTATCGACAATGAGCAGTTCTTC
CATSDFIDNEQFF
>TRBV6-5|NA|TRBD1|14|TRBJ1-2
TGTGCCAGCAGTTATGGACAGGAGACCTATGGCTACACCTTC
CASSYGQETYGYTF
>TRBV28|NA|NA|17|TRBJ2-1
TGTGCCAGCAGCCCACCCCACGGGGCCTCGTCTAACGATGAGCAGTTCTTC
CASSPPHGASSNDEQFF
>TRBV28|once|TRBD1|15|TRBJ2-7
TGTGCCAGCACATCCGGGACAGGGTTCTTCTACGAGCAGTACTTC
CASTSGTGFFYEQYF
>TRBV5-6|NA|NA|14|TRBJ1-3
TGTGCCAGCAGCCCCCGGACACCTGGAAACACCATATATTTT
CASSPRTPGNTIYF
>TRBV5-6|NA|NA|15|TRBJ2-2
TGTGCCAGCAGCTTCTGGGGGGTCAATGCCGGGGAGCTGTTTTTT
CASSFWGVNAGELFF
>TRBV5-1|NA|TRBD2|17|TRBJ2-3
TGCGCCAGCAGCTTGGTGGGACTAGCGGGGACAGGAGCTACGCAGTATTTT
CASSLVGLAGTGATQYF
>TRBV9|NA|NA|17|TRBJ2-1
TGTGCCAGCAGCGTCGGCAAGGCGGGAAGGGGTTACAATGAGCAGTTCTTC
CASSVGKAGRGYNEQFF
>TRBV13|NA|NA|13|TRBJ2-1
TGTGCCAGCAGCCCGCCAGGGGAGAAGGAGCAGTTCTTC
CASSPPGEKEQFF
>TRBV2|NA|NA|11|TRBJ2-3
TGTGCCAGCAGTTACCGGGACCCGGAGTATTTT
CASSYRDPEYF
>TRBV30|NA|NA|13|TRBJ1-5
TGTGCCTGGAGTGGGCTCGAGGGCCAGCCCCAGCATTTT
CAWSGLEGQPQHF
>TRBV28|NA|NA|13|TRBJ1-1
TGTGCCAGCAGCTCTCTTGTCAACAGAGAAGCTTTCTTT
CASSSLVNREAFF
>TRBV2|NA|TRBD1|14|TRBJ2-7
TGTGCCAGCAGTGATCGCAGGGGGCCCTACGAGCAGTACTTC
CASSDRRGPYEQYF
>TRBV6-6|few|NA|17|TRBJ2-2
TGTGCCAGCAGTCCCGCGGAGGGGGGCAAAGGGGGCGGGGAGCTGTTTTTT
CASSPAEGGKGGGELFF
>TRBV7-8|NA|NA|16|TRBJ2-3
TGTGCCAGCCAGGGGGGCAGGGCCTTTCGCACAGATACGCAGTATTTT
CASQGGRAFRTDTQYF
>TRBV18|once|TRBD2|14|TRBJ2-1
TGTGCCAGCTCACCGGCGGGAGGGGGGAATGAGCAGTTCTTC
CASSPAGGGNEQFF
>TRBV6-5|NA|NA|15|TRBJ2-3
TGTGCCAGCAGAGGAATCGCGGTAACCCCAGATACGCAGTATTTT
CASRGIAVTPDTQYF
>TRBV6-4|NA|NA|18|TRBJ2-2
TGTGCCAGCAGTGACTTTTGGGTCGGAGGGGCCGACACCGGGGAGCTGTTTTTT
CASSDFWVGGADTGELFF
>TRBV28|once|TRBD2|15|TRBJ2-7
TGTGCCAGCAGTTCCGGGACTAGCGGAATCTACGAGCAGTACTTC
CASSSGTSGIYEQYF
>TRBV6-2/TRBV6-3|NA|NA|13|TRBJ2-2
TGTGCCAGCAGTTATATGGGTGGAGGGGAGCTGTTTTTT
CASSYMGGGELFF
>TRBV9|once|TRBD2|16|TRBJ2-2
TGTGCCAGCAGCCCCAGTCGGGGGGGCCACACCGGGGAGCTGTTTTTT
CASSPSRGGHTGELFF